The 30 T cell receptor beta chains below all came from one sample that was sequenced in a study of cytomegalovirus exposure and HLA in healthy donors (dated by TCRdb to the late 2010s). The library came from the immunoSEQ multiplex PCR assay. For the multiplex PCR, a mixture combining 60 forward primers for TCR Vbeta segments and 13 reverse primers for TCR Jbeta segments was used. This immuneACCESS table, as held by TCRdb, lists in-frame sequences with V and J called but not all clones. Of the missing ones, under half trace to an unresolved V gene in checked studies; the others have no known cause. In this sample's table one finds some 110,000 clones. Clones ranked in the top ten supply less than 4.5% of the sample. Sample: PBMCs. The receptors stem from a man aged 25-45 years in good health and CMV-seronegative.

CDR3 nucleotide sequence: TGTGCCAGCAGCTTAGCTGGGGGACAGGTGGATCAGCCCCAGCATTTT. The encoded protein is CASSLAGGQVDQPQHF. The chain recombines TRBV7-6 with TRBJ1-5; 8 nucleotides line up with TRBD1. Per germline, CDR1 SGHVS and CDR2 FNYEAQ. The V gene end was trimmed by 0 bases and the J gene end by 5 bases; junction bases not matched to a gene: 6. This CDR3 is built from 16 residues. Drawing the rest from reference TRBV7-6 and TRBJ1-5, the complete variable domain is GAGVSQSPRYKVTKRGQDVALRCDPISGHVSLYWYRQALGQGPEFLTYFNYEAQQDKSGLPNDRFSAERPEGSISTLTIQRTEQRDSAMYRCASSLAGGQVDQPQHFGDGTRLSIL.

The genes are TRBV18 and TRBJ1-3, with a possible D match to TRBD1 (5 bases). Germline loops: CDR1 KGHSH, CDR2 LQKENI. The CDR3 loop spans 19 amino acids. The germline V and J ends were trimmed by 1 base and 0 bases, with 19 bases remaining between them. The CDR3 coding sequence is TGTGCCAGCTCACCACTATCTGGAACAGGCTGGGTCTCTGGAAACACCATATATTTT. It encodes CASSPLSGTGWVSGNTIYF.

The chain couples TRBV27 to TRBJ2-1, with 14 bases aligning to TRBD2. V trimming: 7 bases; J trimming: 0 bases; junction bases outside the gene matches: 8. The CDR3 totals 18 residues. Germline V gene sequence: CDR1 MNHEY, CDR2 SMNVEV (reference sequence). The CDR3 spells CASKPGLAGVSSYNEQFF. In DNA, the CDR3 is TGTGCCAGCAAACCGGGACTAGCGGGGGTTAGCTCCTACAATGAGCAGTTCTTC.

J is TRBJ2-3 and V is TRBV11-2; 7 positions agree with TRBD2. J was trimmed by 0 bases and V by 5 bases; bases with no gene match: 8. Germline CDR1 reads SGHAT; CDR2 reads FQNNGV. This CDR3 region has 16 residues. This chain's CDR3 is CASSPGLERSTDTQYF. In DNA form, the CDR3 reads TGTGCCAGCAGCCCAGGACTAGAACGAAGCACAGATACGCAGTATTTT.

CDR3 amino acids: CASSLSGGVSGNTIYF. The CDR3, as DNA: TGCGCCAGCAGCTTGAGCGGGGGGGTCTCTGGAAACACCATATATTTT. The V call is TRBV5-1, the J call TRBJ1-3, with TRBD1 as a possible D gene (5 bases). This CDR3 has 16 residues. With 1 base removed from V and 0 bases from J, the gap between germline ends came to 11 bases. The germline V gene encodes CDR1 SGHRS and CDR2 YFSETQ.

The chain employs TRBV2 and TRBJ1-2; D might be TRBD1 (5 bases). The CDR3 runs to 16 residues. Germline V lookup: CDR1 SNHLY, CDR2 FYNNEI. The V end lost 6 bases, the J end lost 3 bases, and 20 bases lay between the germline ends. The CDR3 DNA follows: TGTGCCAGCAGACACGGGGGTAGAGGCAGGGACTATGGCTACACCTTC. Translating it yields CASRHGGRGRDYGYTF.

The chain links TRBV4-2 to TRBJ1-2; unclear D gene. The CDR3 totals 14 residues. CDR1 LGHNA and CDR2 YNFKEQ come from the germline V gene. V lost 1 base and J lost 3, with 9 bases in between. CDR3 bases: TGTGCCAGCAGCCAAGTTGAGGGAGACTATGGCTACACCTTC. Translating it yields CASSQVEGDYGYTF.

This chain uses TRBV6-6 with TRBJ2-3; D perhaps matches TRBD1 (6 bases). V lost 4 bases and J lost 6, with 17 bases in between. The CDR3 is made up of 15 amino acids. Germline CDR1 MNHNY, CDR2 SVGAGI (reference sequence). CDR3 sequence reads: CASSWARGMGDTQYF. CDR3 DNA sequence: TGTGCCAGCAGTTGGGCCAGGGGAATGGGGGATACGCAGTATTTT.

The chain combines TRBV27 with TRBJ2-7, with TRBD2 matching over 7 bases. This CDR3 has 15 residues. The germline V gene encodes CDR1 MNHEY and CDR2 SMNVEV (reference sequence). With V trimmed by 6 bases and J by 6 bases, 14 bases remained unmatched. The CDR3: CASRSSGGWGGEQYF. The CDR3 bases are TGTGCCAGCAGGTCTTCCGGGGGGTGGGGGGGCGAGCAGTACTTC.

The chain recombines TRBV6-1 with TRBJ2-3; D possibly corresponds to TRBD2 (6 bases). The CDR3 has 15 residues. V lost 3 bases, J lost 3 bases, and 13 bases lay in between. Germline V gene sequence: CDR1 MNHNS, CDR2 SASEGT. CDR3 DNA sequence: TGTGCCAGCAGTGATTTTAGCGGCCAGACAGATACGCAGTATTTT. Its protein is CASSDFSGQTDTQYF.

This chain joins TRBV7-8 and TRBJ2-1; tentatively, D is TRBD2 (5 bases). Germline CDR1 is SGHVS and CDR2 is FQNEAQ. This CDR3 region has 20 residues. V lost 5 bases and J lost 2, with 28 bases in between. The CDR3 bases are TGTGCCAGCAGCACTAGTAGTAGGGAAGTCGGACCCGGTACCTACAATGAGCAGTTCTTC. Protein sequence: CASSTSSREVGPGTYNEQFF.

The CDR3 protein is CASSQDGTLVGGNEQFF. The CDR3 DNA is TGCGCCAGCAGCCAAGATGGGACCCTAGTGGGGGGGAATGAGCAGTTCTTC. The chain recombines TRBV4-3 with TRBJ2-1, with TRBD2 matching 7 bases. The CDR3 length is 17 residues. Germline V CDR1 and CDR2: LGHNA, YSLEER. The trim removed 0 bases at V and 7 bases at J, leaving 12 bases unmatched.

The V and J genes are TRBV7-3 and TRBJ2-1, with TRBD2 matching over 7 bases. The V segment lost 5 bases and the J segment 10 bases; nucleotides outside the gene matches: 20. Per the germline V gene, CDR1 is SGHTA and CDR2 is FQGTGA. The CDR3 sequence is 17 residues long. The CDR3 DNA reads as TGTGCCAGCAGCCCCTCGCTGGCCGGGGGGACCTTTGGGGAGCAGTTCTTC. Translating it yields CASSPSLAGGTFGEQFF.

The chain employs TRBV7-9 and TRBJ2-3, with 12 bases fitting TRBD1. Germline V CDR1 and CDR2: SEHNR, FQNEAQ (reference sequence). Unmatched junction bases numbered 7, after V lost 1 base and J lost 5 bases. There are 17 residues in the CDR3. The CDR3, as DNA: TGTGCCAGCAGCTTAGGTGGGACAGGGGGCAAAGGAGATACGCAGTATTTT. Translated, it gives CASSLGGTGGKGDTQYF.

J is TRBJ2-3 and V is TRBV7-3, with 7 positions matching TRBD1. From germline, CDR1 is SGHTA and CDR2 FQGTGA. The CDR3 has 14 residues. V gave up 3 bases and J gave up 2 bases; unmatched junction bases: 2. DNA for the CDR3: TGTGCCAGCAGCTTGGACAGGTTCACAGATACGCAGTATTTT. This translates into CASSLDRFTDTQYF.

The J gene is TRBJ2-1, the V gene TRBV7-3, with TRBD2 identical over 12 bases. J was trimmed by 4 bases and V by 3 bases; bases with no gene match: 1. The CDR3 has 15 amino acids. CDR1 and CDR2 from the germline V gene are SGHTA and FQGTGA. CDR3 region: CASSFTSGGYNEQFF. The CDR3, as DNA: TGTGCCAGCAGCTTCACTAGCGGGGGGTACAATGAGCAGTTCTTC.

The gene calls are TRBV4-1 and TRBJ1-2; 7 bases align to TRBD1. This CDR3 region has 15 residues. The germline CDR1 and CDR2 sequences are MGHRA and YSYEKL. Trimming took 0 bases from V and 2 from J; bases not matched to a gene: 3. The CDR3 here is CASSQEGGQNYGYTF. The CDR3 DNA reads as TGCGCCAGCAGCCAAGAAGGGGGACAGAACTATGGCTACACCTTC.

The chain recombines TRBV10-3 with TRBJ1-6; no firm D call. The CDR3 extends over 14 amino acids. Looked up from germline, CDR1 is ENHRY and CDR2 is SYGVKD. V lost 6 bases and J lost 0, with 6 bases in between. The CDR3 reads CAIRAGSYNSPLHF. For the CDR3, the DNA is TGTGCCATCAGGGCGGGCTCCTATAATTCACCCCTCCACTTT.

V is TRBV7-8 and J is TRBJ1-1, with D hard to call. V lost 3 bases, J lost 3 bases, and 11 bases lay in between. This CDR3 has 14 amino acids. Germline-derived CDR1 and CDR2 are SGHVS and FQNEAQ. The CDR3 loop reads CASSFRVVDTEAFF. CDR3 nucleotide sequence: TGTGCCAGCAGCTTTCGGGTGGTGGACACTGAAGCTTTCTTT.

The chain links TRBV5-1 to TRBJ2-3; a weak D match, TRBD2 (5 bases). There are 15 residues in the CDR3. V was trimmed by 5 bases and J by 1 base, leaving 14 bases between them. CDR1 is SGHRS, CDR2 YFSETQ, per germline. DNA of the CDR3: TGCGCCAGCAGTGAGACCGGGGAGCGCACAGATACGCAGTATTTT. Its protein is CASSETGERTDTQYF.

The chain has TRBV19 and TRBJ1-1; D is undetermined. Germline V gives CDR1 LNHDA, CDR2 SQIVND (reference sequence). The CDR3 has 12 amino acids. V lost 10 bases to trimming and J lost 4 bases, with 13 bases between them. This chain's CDR3 is CAIGSAGTEAFF. The DNA of the CDR3 is TGTGCCATAGGGTCCGCGGGCACTGAAGCTTTCTTT.

This sequence joins TRBV19 and TRBJ2-1; the match to TRBD1 covers 8 bases. There are 15 residues in the CDR3. CDR1 is LNHDA, CDR2 SQIVND, per germline (reference sequence). After removal of 6 bases from V and 4 bases from J, the junction contained 8 bases not matched to a gene. CDR3 coding DNA: TGTGCCAGTAGAAGACAGGGGCCCCAATACAATGAGCAGTTCTTC. This encodes CASRRQGPQYNEQFF.

The gene calls are TRBV6-1 and TRBJ2-7; 10 nucleotides match TRBD1. Trimming removed 0 bases from V and 3 bases from J; junction bases left unmatched: 8. CDR1 is MNHNS and CDR2 is SASEGT in the germline V gene. The CDR3 contains 17 residues. The CDR3 region has the DNA TGTGCCAGCAGTGAAGCCCCCCCGGGGACAGGGGTCTACGAGCAGTACTTC. It specifies CASSEAPPGTGVYEQYF.

The V call is TRBV5-1, the J call TRBJ2-7; the D gene is possibly TRBD1 (6 bases). Trimming stripped 0 bases from V and 3 bases from J, with 10 bases between. Germline V lookup: CDR1 SGHRS, CDR2 YFSETQ. This CDR3 region has 14 residues. The CDR3 sequence: CASSLATGIYEQYF. The CDR3 DNA sequence: TGCGCCAGCAGCTTGGCAACAGGGATCTACGAGCAGTACTTC.

The chain has TRBV7-6 and TRBJ2-1; D might be TRBD1 (6 bases). The V gene's germline CDR1 is SGHVS and CDR2 FNYEAQ. V shed 7 bases and J shed 8 bases, with 18 bases lying between them. The CDR3 covers 14 residues. CDR3 sequence reads: CASTQDSHGHEQFF. CDR3 nucleotide sequence: TGTGCCAGCACCCAGGACAGCCATGGGCATGAGCAGTTCTTC.

The chain uses TRBV5-8 and TRBJ1-1, with a tentative D call TRBD1 (5 bases). The V and J ends lost 4 bases and 8 bases respectively, with 6 bases between them. Germline V CDR1 and CDR2: SGHTS, YDEGEE. This CDR3 is built from 10 residues. The CDR3 bases are TGTGCCAGCAGCCGGACAGAAGCTTTCTTT. Its protein is CASSRTEAFF.

This chain uses TRBV5-4 with TRBJ1-3; possibly TRBD1 for D (5 bases). This CDR3 is 16 amino acids long. The germline V gene has CDR1 SGHNT and CDR2 YYREEE (reference sequence). V lost 0 bases and J 0 bases, leaving 10 bases between the germline ends. The CDR3 loop is CASSLDPRASGNTIYF. The CDR3 region has the DNA TGTGCCAGCAGCTTGGATCCCAGGGCCTCTGGAAACACCATATATTTT.

The CDR3 sequence is CASSLDRDIFF. CDR3 in DNA: TGCGCCAGCAGCTTGGACAGAGATATATTCTTT. This chain links TRBV5-1 with TRBJ1-1; D is unresolved. This CDR3 has 11 residues. With 0 bases removed from V and 14 bases from J, the gap between germline ends came to 11 bases. CDR1 is SGHRS, CDR2 YFSETQ, per germline.

This chain uses TRBV9 with TRBJ1-4; no definite D call. The CDR3 spans 14 residues. Germline-derived CDR1 and CDR2 are SGDLS and YYNGEE. The germline V and J ends were trimmed by 1 base and 3 bases, with 7 bases remaining between them. The CDR3 DNA reads as TGTGCCAGCAGCGTAAGCGGTTCTAATGAAAAACTGTTTTTT. Its protein is CASSVSGSNEKLFF.

The chain carries TRBV7-2 and TRBJ1-3; 7 nucleotides align to TRBD1. CDR1 SGHTA and CDR2 FQGNSA come from the germline V gene. The CDR3 spans 17 residues. V lost 5 bases, J lost 0 bases, and 10 bases stayed unmatched. The CDR3 here is CASSTREGDSSGNTIYF. CDR3 bases: TGTGCCAGCAGCACACGAGAGGGGGACAGCTCTGGAAACACCATATATTTT.